A selection of T cell receptor beta chains follows, all from one sample in a study of cytomegalovirus exposure and HLA in healthy donors. Generated by immunoSEQ multiplex PCR, the TCRdb table keeps only in-frame clones and is missing some. Of hundreds of thousands of clones in the sample, 75% to 90% were seen once. Sample: PBMCs. Receptor source: a woman aged 25 to 39 in good health and CMV-seropositive. The CDR3 runs from the conserved cysteine through the conserved F or W. The D gene is left open where the match is weak. Some rows mark clone size as missing; the rest say once, few, many or name a class of expanded clone.

>TRBV4-1|TRBJ1-1|TRBD1|NA
CASSQVTGVGTEAFF
TGCGCCAGCAGCCAGGTGACAGGGGTTGGCACTGAAGCTTTCTTT
>TRBV27|TRBJ2-1|NA|NA
CASSSSLDFLETYNEQFF
TGTGCCAGCAGCTCATCCCTGGACTTCTTGGAGACCTACAATGAGCAGTTCTTC
>TRBV7-9|TRBJ1-2|NA|NA
CASSLVGGSYGYTF
TGTGCCAGCAGCTTAGTCGGGGGGAGTTATGGCTACACCTTC
>TRBV7-8|TRBJ2-1|TRBD2|NA
CASSFSGKNEQFF
TGTGCCAGCAGCTTCAGCGGGAAGAATGAGCAGTTCTTC
>TRBV9|TRBJ1-2|TRBD1|NA
CASSPQLRGPGRGYTF
TGTGCCAGCAGCCCGCAACTCAGGGGGCCGGGTCGTGGCTACACCTTC
>TRBV27|TRBJ1-1|NA|NA
CASRGYMNTEAFF
TGTGCCAGTCGAGGGTACATGAACACTGAAGCTTTCTTT
>TRBV28|TRBJ2-3|NA|NA
CASSPGSADTQYF
TGTGCCAGCAGTCCAGGATCCGCAGATACGCAGTATTTT
>TRBV6-1|TRBJ1-1|NA|NA
CASIRRGETGRGAFF
TGTGCCAGCATCCGTCGGGGAGAGACCGGCCGAGGGGCTTTCTTT
>TRBV11-3|TRBJ2-7|NA|NA
CASSLQPGKSYEQYF
TGTGCCAGCAGCTTACAACCGGGGAAATCCTACGAGCAGTACTTC
>TRBV25-1|TRBJ2-3|TRBD2|once
CASSLRTSILYTDTQYF
TGTGCCAGCAGTTTGAGGACTAGCATATTATACACAGATACGCAGTATTTT
>TRBV5-4|TRBJ2-3|TRBD1|NA
CASTSTGADTQYF
TGTGCCAGCACCTCGACAGGGGCTGATACGCAGTATTTT
>TRBV5-4|TRBJ1-5|NA|NA
CASSLGGQYSNQPQHF
TGTGCCAGCAGCTTGGGCGGACAATATAGCAATCAGCCCCAGCATTTT
>TRBV4-2|TRBJ2-5|TRBD2|NA
CASSQVIAGESLRETQYF
TGTGCCAGCAGCCAAGTAATAGCGGGAGAGAGTTTGAGAGAGACCCAGTACTTC
>TRBV4-1|TRBJ2-7|NA|NA
CASSQDQVSYEQYF
TGCGCCAGCAGCCAAGATCAGGTCTCCTACGAGCAGTACTTC
>TRBV5-4|TRBJ2-1|NA|NA
CASSLARGPGGLGNEQFF
TGTGCCAGCAGCTTGGCTCGCGGACCAGGCGGGCTAGGGAATGAGCAGTTCTTC
>TRBV27|TRBJ1-2|TRBD1|NA
CASSPSRGPTSFGYTF
TGTGCCAGCAGTCCATCTAGGGGGCCCACTTCCTTCGGCTACACCTTC
>TRBV29-1|TRBJ2-3|NA|NA
CSVLAELSTDTQYF
TGCAGCGTCTTAGCGGAACTTAGCACAGATACGCAGTATTTT
>TRBV27|TRBJ2-7|TRBD1|once
CASRSIMRTGVGEQYF
TGTGCCAGCAGATCTATAATGAGAACAGGGGTCGGCGAGCAGTACTTC
>TRBV7-9|TRBJ2-6|TRBD2|NA
CAGSFRGGDGANVLTF
TGTGCCGGCAGCTTCCGCGGGGGAGACGGGGCCAACGTCCTGACTTTC
>TRBV5-4|TRBJ2-2|TRBD2|once
CASSPGLAGGRGYTGELFF
TGTGCCAGCAGCCCGGGACTAGCGGGAGGGCGGGGGTATACCGGGGAGCTGTTTTTT
>TRBV19|TRBJ2-2|NA|NA
CASMNRPNTGELFF
TGTGCCAGTATGAACAGACCGAACACCGGGGAGCTGTTTTTT
>TRBV18|TRBJ1-1|NA|NA
CASSPSRVNTEAFF
TGTGCCAGCTCACCTTCGAGGGTGAACACTGAAGCTTTCTTT